This T cell receptor beta chain stems from a study of blood T cell repertoires in COVID-19. The study drew participants aged 18 to 89 years from 20 to 30 US areas. The germline V gene encodes CDR1 SNHLY and CDR2 FYNNEI. Trimming took off 6 bases at V and 1 base at J, with 9 bases between the two ends. The CDR3 covers 14 residues. Authors' analysis steps: Amplification from reference gene primers served as the basis for estimated nucleated cell counts. The method was immunoSEQ multiplex PCR; TCRdb's version includes in-frame clones alone and lacks a portion of them. From that table come the V and J calls and clone size; the DNA was used to work out D and trimming. Of 270,000 or so clones listed, about 88% are singletons.

The sequencing sample was made of PBMCs or T cells enriched from blood (not recorded which). The TCR comes from a woman in her 50s who had been exposed to COVID-19. The V gene is TRBV2, the J gene TRBJ1-4, with unresolved D. The chain's CDR3 is CASSHEGTNEKLFF. The CDR3 nucleotides read TGTGCCAGCAGCCACGAGGGAACTAATGAAAAACTGTTTTTT.